This TCR beta chain was recovered during a study of T cell changes during pregnancy in multiple sclerosis (dated by TCRdb to between 2018 and 2021). About the investigation overall: The study examined how the T cell repertoire changed over the course of pregnancy in women with multiple sclerosis.

A remark on this clone: This receptor's antigen is unknown. Base qualities are not recorded, but no much larger clone differs from it by a single base.

Counted from cysteine to phenylalanine, this CDR3 has 15 amino acids. Kept here is only the CDR3 DNA, which spans 45 bases and is read in frame from base 1. A distance of 15 bases separates the germline ends of V and J, which lose 7 bases and 1 base respectively. The germline V gene yields MNHEY for CDR1 and SVGAGI for CDR2. Library method: the immunoSEQ multiplex PCR assay. Here the immuneACCESS table is served through TCRdb, limited to in-frame sequences with V and J called. Missing clones are a known gap in these copies; in checked studies unresolved V genes cover under half, and the rest lacks a known reason. The sample table records around 75,000 clones; 94% of these occur just once. The ten largest make up 0.13% to 0.15% of the sample.

This specimen consisted of CD4+ T cells from peripheral blood mononuclear cells, obtained after pregnancy. The sequence joins TRBV6-5 to TRBJ2-3; 6 matching bases give a weak D call of TRBD2. This TCR derives from a female donor with multiple sclerosis, enrolled in a pregnancy study. The DNA reads as follows: TGTGCCAGCAACTCGTTGGGGGAGGGCACAGATACGCAGTATTTT. This gives the protein CASNSLGEGTDTQYF.